Listed below are T cell receptor beta chains from one sample, sequenced in a study of control samples from healthy donors and cancer patients. Measured with immunoSEQ multiplex PCR; TCRdb has only the in-frame clones, and not every one. The sample lists over 150,000 clones; roughly 94% were seen once. What was sequenced was blood. All receptors come from a woman between 18 and 29 years old in good health. CDR3s include the opening cysteine and the closing phenylalanine or tryptophan. The D gene is left open where the match is weak. Clone sizes are given selectively: once, few, many, or a class where the clone is expanded.

TRBV12-3/TRBV12-4,-,-,TRBJ1-2,TGTGCCAGCAGTTTAGTGGGGGGCCGAGGCTACACCTTC,CASSLVGGRGYTF
TRBV5-1,TRBD2,-,TRBJ2-7,TGCGCCAGCAGCTTGTCTCTAGCGGTCTCCTACGAGCAGTACTTC,CASSLSLAVSYEQYF
TRBV24-1,-,-,TRBJ1-2,TGTGCCACCAGTGAGGGGGCAGCTAACTATGGCTACACCTTC,CATSEGAANYGYTF
TRBV6-5,-,-,TRBJ1-6,TGTGCCAGCAGGGCCGGGGGGGCCCATTCACCCCTCCACTTT,CASRAGGAHSPLHF
TRBV7-9,-,-,TRBJ1-2,TGTGCCAGCAGCTTCGTGGGGGGACGCAGTGACTATGGCTACACCTTC,CASSFVGGRSDYGYTF
TRBV6-5,-,-,TRBJ1-1,TGTGCCAGCAAAGCAGGGGTGGTCACTGAAGCTTTCTTT,CASKAGVVTEAFF
TRBV2,-,-,TRBJ1-5,TGTGCCAGCAGTGAAAGGGCCGCGGATCAGCCCCAGCATTTT,CASSERAADQPQHF
TRBV9,-,-,TRBJ2-2,TGTGCCAGCAGCGGACGCTCGGGCGCGTTTCCCGGGGAGCTGTTTTTT,CASSGRSGAFPGELFF
TRBV27,-,-,TRBJ1-6,TGTGCCAGCAGCCCCGCGGGGCTCTCTAGATCACCCCTCCACTTT,CASSPAGLSRSPLHF
TRBV19,-,-,TRBJ1-2,TGTGCCAGTAGTATGGCGGAGGGAGGTGTTTCTTATGGCTACACCTTC,CASSMAEGGVSYGYTF
TRBV28,-,-,TRBJ1-6,TGTGCCACCACAGCTCTGAGCTCCTATAATTCACCCCTCCACTTT,CATTALSSYNSPLHF
TRBV6-1,-,-,TRBJ1-1,TGTGCCAGCAGTGAAAGGGCAGGGAGGGACACTGAAGCTTTCTTT,CASSERAGRDTEAFF
TRBV5-4,-,once,TRBJ2-5,TGTGCCAGCAGCCTCTCGACAAGGAGAGAAGAGACCCAGTACTTC,CASSLSTRREETQYF
TRBV7-9,-,-,TRBJ1-1,TGTGCCAGCAGCCAAAACCTCGCGGGCGCTGAAGCTTTCTTT,CASSQNLAGAEAFF
TRBV6-2/TRBV6-3,-,-,TRBJ1-2,TGTGCCAGCAGTTACTCGCGGGCCCTTGGTGGCTACACCTTC,CASSYSRALGGYTF
TRBV7-6,TRBD2,-,TRBJ2-1,TGTGCCAGCAGCTTAACCCGACTAGCGGGAGTAGGCCGGAATGAGCAGTTCTTC,CASSLTRLAGVGRNEQFF
TRBV4-2,TRBD1,-,TRBJ1-5,TGTGCCAGCAGCCAAGCCTCGGGACAGGGGCAGCCCCAGCATTTT,CASSQASGQGQPQHF
TRBV5-4,-,-,TRBJ2-3,TGTGCCAGCAGTCTTACAAGCACAGATACGCAGTATTTT,CASSLTSTDTQYF
TRBV5-6,TRBD1,-,TRBJ1-2,TGTGCCAGCAGCTTGACGATTATTACCCGACAGGGAGAGAGGTATGGCTACACCTTC,CASSLTIITRQGERYGYTF
TRBV11-2,-,-,TRBJ1-6,TGTGCCAGCAGCTTAACGATGGGGAATAGCGCCTATAATTCACCCCTCCACTTT,CASSLTMGNSAYNSPLHF
TRBV7-2,-,-,TRBJ2-5,TGTGCCAGCAGCTTATATCTGGAGACCCAGTACTTC,CASSLYLETQYF
TRBV14,-,-,TRBJ1-4,TGTGCCAGCAGCCGGGCCAGAACTAATGAAAAACTGTTTTTT,CASSRARTNEKLFF
TRBV9,TRBD1,-,TRBJ2-7,TGTGCCAGCAGCGTAGAAGGGACAGGGTTTTCCTACGAGCAGTACTTC,CASSVEGTGFSYEQYF
TRBV6-6,-,-,TRBJ1-6,TGTGCCAGCAGTCTAGATTTGGCGAGGGGCAGTACATCACCCCTCCACTTT,CASSLDLARGSTSPLHF
TRBV6-5,TRBD1,-,TRBJ2-2,TGTGCCAGCAGTTACTCGACAGGGATGTCCGGGGAGCTGTTTTTT,CASSYSTGMSGELFF
TRBV7-2,TRBD2,-,TRBJ2-1,TGTGCCAGCAGCGACCCTAGCGGGGTGGCCTATGAGCAGTTCTTC,CASSDPSGVAYEQFF
TRBV28,-,-,TRBJ1-6,TGTGCCAGCAGTTTATCCAATAATTCACCCCTCCACTTT,CASSLSNNSPLHF
TRBV4-2,-,once,TRBJ1-2,TGTGCCAGCAGCCAAACCCTCCAAGGGACGTGGGGCTACACCTTC,CASSQTLQGTWGYTF
TRBV9,-,-,TRBJ1-2,TGTGCCAGCAGCGTCCGTGGTTTCTACACCTTC,CASSVRGFYTF
TRBV18,-,-,TRBJ1-1,TGTGCCAGCTCGACGACTAAAGTCACTGAAGCTTTCTTT,CASSTTKVTEAFF
TRBV2,-,-,TRBJ1-2,TGTGCCAGCAGCCAGGGGTATGGCTACACCTTC,CASSQGYGYTF
TRBV4-3,-,-,TRBJ2-7,TGCGCCAGCAGCCAATGGGCAGGTTCCAACGAGCAGTACTTC,CASSQWAGSNEQYF
TRBV24-1,-,once,TRBJ1-2,TGTGCCACCAGTGATCACCGGGCCTCTACTCGGCACTATGGCTACACCTTC,CATSDHRASTRHYGYTF
TRBV5-1,TRBD1,-,TRBJ2-7,TGCGCCAGCAATCACAGGGGTAGTGAGCAGTACTTC,CASNHRGSEQYF
TRBV7-2,-,-,TRBJ2-7,TGTGCCAGCAGCCCCCATATAACCTACGAGCAGTACTTC,CASSPHITYEQYF
TRBV4-3,TRBD1,-,TRBJ1-1,TGCGCCAGCAGCCAAGCAGGGGGAGTTGACACTGAAGCTTTCTTT,CASSQAGGVDTEAFF
TRBV24-1,-,-,TRBJ2-5,TGTGCCACCAGTGACCCGAGGGCAGGGCGAGAGACCCAGTACTTC,CATSDPRAGRETQYF
TRBV18,-,-,TRBJ2-3,TGTGCCAGCTCACCCCGGTGGGGGGAAGATACGCAGTATTTT,CASSPRWGEDTQYF
TRBV2,-,-,TRBJ2-2,TGTGCCAGCAGTGAAGGTGGTGCTCGGTCGGGGGAGCTGTTTTTT,CASSEGGARSGELFF
TRBV4-2,-,-,TRBJ1-5,TGTGCCAGCAGCCAGCTAGGTCGGGTAGGGCAGCCCCAGCATTTT,CASSQLGRVGQPQHF
TRBV29-1,-,-,TRBJ1-2,TGCAGCGTTGAAACGCGTAACACACGGGAAAACTATGGCTACACCTTC,CSVETRNTRENYGYTF
TRBV15,-,-,TRBJ1-5,TGTGCCACCAGCCCTGATAGGGGGTACAATCAGCCCCAGCATTTT,CATSPDRGYNQPQHF
TRBV19,-,-,TRBJ1-2,TGTGCCAGTAGAGGGGACCGGACTCCCTACACCTTC,CASRGDRTPYTF
TRBV7-3,TRBD2,-,TRBJ2-2,TGTGCCAGCAGCCAGACTAGCTCGGGAACCGGGGAGCTGTTTTTT,CASSQTSSGTGELFF
TRBV28,-,-,TRBJ1-1,TGTGCCAGCAGGATCCCACTGAACACTGAAGCTTTCTTT,CASRIPLNTEAFF
TRBV6-5,TRBD2,-,TRBJ2-2,TGTGCCAGCAGCGGACTAGTCGCCGGGGAGCTGTTTTTT,CASSGLVAGELFF
TRBV28,TRBD2,-,TRBJ2-1,TGTGCCAGCAAATTACAGGGACTAGCGGTAAATGAGCAGTTCTTC,CASKLQGLAVNEQFF
TRBV7-9,TRBD1,-,TRBJ2-1,TGTGCCAGCAGCCCGAGGACAGGGCAGGATGAGCAGTTCTTC,CASSPRTGQDEQFF
TRBV18,TRBD1,-,TRBJ1-1,TGTGCCAGCTCACCCGGGACAGAAAACACTGAAGCTTTCTTT,CASSPGTENTEAFF
TRBV6-1,-,-,TRBJ1-4,TGTGCCAGCAGTGAAGGGGGAGCCCTCAATGAAAAACTGTTTTTT,CASSEGGALNEKLFF
TRBV7-2,TRBD2,-,TRBJ2-1,TGTGCCAGCAGCGGCGGGAGGGCCGCCAATGAGCAGTTCTTC,CASSGGRAANEQFF
TRBV10-2,TRBD2,-,TRBJ2-3,TGCGCCAGCATTCTAAAAGCGGGGGGCGGAGATACGCAGTATTTT,CASILKAGGGDTQYF
TRBV5-5,-,-,TRBJ1-2,TGTGCCAGCAGCTTGTATCAAACCTATGGCTACACCTTC,CASSLYQTYGYTF
TRBV5-1,-,-,TRBJ1-3,TGCGCCAGCAGCTTGCAGACAGGCTCTGGAAACACCATATATTTT,CASSLQTGSGNTIYF
TRBV2,TRBD1,-,TRBJ2-7,TGTGCCAGCTTACCCAGCAGTGGGACAGTAACCTACGAGCAGTACTTC,CASLPSSGTVTYEQYF